The 21 T cell receptor beta chains given below trace back to one sample, sequenced in a study of blood T cell repertoires in COVID-19. TCRdb's table, derived via immunoSEQ multiplex PCR, lists solely in-frame clones and lacks some. The sample has about 69,000 clones, nearly 90% seen once. What was sequenced was peripheral blood. The receptors shown here come from a man aged 50 or older with acute or convalescent COVID-19.

V usage is TRBV18 and J usage is TRBJ1-5; 11 bases fit TRBD1. This CDR3 is built from 17 residues. CDR1 KGHSH and CDR2 LQKENI come from the germline V gene. J lost 7 bases, V lost 2 bases, and 10 bases had no gene match. The CDR3 here is CASSPGSGQGAIQPQHF. CDR3 in DNA: TGTGCCAGCTCACCAGGGAGCGGACAGGGGGCCATCCAGCCCCAGCATTTT.

The J gene is TRBJ2-7, the V gene TRBV6-2 or TRBV6-3; TRBD2 agrees at 12 bases. The V gene's germline CDR1 is MNHEY and CDR2 SVGEGT. This CDR3 spans 15 amino acids. Trimming took 6 bases from V and 4 from J; bases not matched to a gene: 7. Written as DNA, the CDR3 is TGTGCCAGCAGCCTCGGGACTAGCGGGCTGTACGAGCAGTACTTC. Residues: CASSLGTSGLYEQYF.

V gene TRBV7-9 combines with J gene TRBJ2-7, with a tentative D call TRBD2 (5 bases). Germline V gene data show CDR1 as SEHNR and CDR2 as FQNEAQ (reference sequence). V dropped 1 base and J dropped 3 bases, with 16 bases sitting between them. The CDR3 loop spans 16 amino acids. The CDR3 region has the DNA TGTGCCAGCAGCTTAGAAGTGGTGGGAGCAAGCTACGAGCAGTACTTC. This codes for CASSLEVVGASYEQYF. The full variable domain, in which reference TRBV7-9 and TRBJ2-7 provide the parts outside the CDR3, is DTGVSQNPRHKITKRGQNVTFRCDPISEHNRLYWYRQTLGQGPEFLTYFQNEAQLEKSRLLSDRFSAERPKGSFSTLEIQRTEQGDSAMYLCASSLEVVGASYEQYFGPGTRLTVT.

This rearrangement joins TRBV7-8 to TRBJ2-6; D is undetermined. This CDR3 is 14 amino acids long. Germline CDR1 reads SGHVS; CDR2 reads FQNEAQ. V lost 5 bases, J lost 4 bases, and 9 bases lay in between. The CDR3 here is CASSHIRGANVLTF. The CDR3 DNA sequence: TGTGCCAGCAGCCACATCCGAGGGGCCAACGTCCTGACTTTC.

The chain combines TRBV7-9 with TRBJ2-5; D is perhaps TRBD1 (6 bases). Looked up from germline, CDR1 is SEHNR and CDR2 is FQNEAQ (reference sequence). The CDR3 length is 13 residues. V lost 5 bases and J lost 5, with 12 bases in between. The CDR3 spells CASSKTGQETQYF. Here the CDR3 DNA reads TGTGCCAGCAGCAAGACAGGACAGGAGACCCAGTACTTC.

The V gene is TRBV5-4, the J gene TRBJ2-5, with TRBD1 identical over 7 bases. The CDR3 runs 14 residues. V lost 5 bases, J lost 4 bases, and 8 bases stayed unmatched. Germline lookup yields CDR1 SGHNT and CDR2 YYREEE (reference sequence). The CDR3 reads CASSRTGVGETQYF. CDR3 in DNA: TGTGCCAGCAGTCGTACAGGGGTTGGAGAGACCCAGTACTTC.

The CDR3 loop reads CASSPQGPGNLGNTIYF. The CDR3 DNA reads as TGCGCCAGCAGCCCTCAAGGACCGGGGAACCTCGGAAACACCATATATTTT. This chain joins TRBV5-1 and TRBJ1-3; D unclear. This CDR3 is built from 17 residues. The V gene's germline CDR1 is SGHRS and CDR2 YFSETQ. V was trimmed by 4 bases and J by 4 bases, leaving 21 bases between them. Supplemented by reference TRBV5-1 and TRBJ1-3, the full variable domain reads KAGVTQTPRYLIKTRGQQVTLSCSPISGHRSVSWYQQTPGQGLQFLFEYFSETQRNKGNFPGRFSGRQFSNSRSEMNVSTLELGDSALYLCASSPQGPGNLGNTIYFGEGSWLTVV.

In DNA, the CDR3 is TGCGCCAGCAGCTTTCCGGGACAGGGGAACACCGGGGAGCTGTTTTTT. This encodes CASSFPGQGNTGELFF. The gene calls are TRBV5-1 and TRBJ2-2, with 9 bases that match TRBD1. This CDR3 has 16 residues. CDR1 is SGHRS and CDR2 is YFSETQ in the germline V gene. V shed 2 bases and J 1 base; nucleotides not matched to a gene: 3.

CDR3 in amino acids: CASSTRQPGLAGDEQYF. As DNA, the CDR3 is TGTGCCAGCAGCACCCGACAGCCGGGACTAGCGGGAGATGAGCAGTACTTC. V usage is TRBV11-3 and J usage is TRBJ2-7, with 14 positions matching TRBD2. With 5 bases clipped from V and 7 bases from J, the junction kept 13 bases outside the gene matches. Germline V gene sequence: CDR1 SGHNT, CDR2 YENEEA. The CDR3 runs 17 residues.

The rearrangement uses TRBV19 and TRBJ1-1, with D perhaps TRBD1 (6 bases). The germline CDR1 and CDR2 sequences are LNHDA and SQIVND (reference sequence). Trimming took off 4 bases at V and 0 bases at J, with 15 bases between the two ends. This CDR3 is 16 amino acids long. DNA for the CDR3: TGTGCCAGTAGTACTTACAGGGAGATTATGAACACTGAAGCTTTCTTT. It specifies CASSTYREIMNTEAFF.

The rearrangement joins TRBV29-1 to TRBJ2-5; D unclear. The CDR3 has 13 amino acids. V lost 4 bases, J lost 0 bases, and 9 bases lay in between. From germline, CDR1 is SQVTM and CDR2 ANQGSEA. CDR3 loop: CSVGQSYQETQYF. The CDR3 bases are TGCAGCGTTGGGCAATCGTACCAAGAGACCCAGTACTTC. Full variable domain (remainder filled in from reference TRBV29-1 and TRBJ2-5): SAVISQKPSRDICQRGTSLTIQCQVDSQVTMMFWYRQQPGQSLTLIATANQGSEATYESGFVIDKFPISRPNLTFSTLTVSNMSPEDSSIYLCSVGQSYQETQYFGPGTRLLVL.

This clone was observed a handful of times. The chain links TRBV27 to TRBJ2-1; no clear D. Germline loops: CDR1 MNHEY, CDR2 SMNVEV (reference sequence). Trimming removed 0 bases at V and 0 bases at J, with 6 bases between. The CDR3 length is 15 residues. The CDR3 region has the DNA TGTGCCAGCAGTTTATCGGCTAGCTCCTACAATGAGCAGTTCTTC. The encoded protein is CASSLSASSYNEQFF.

The V and J genes are TRBV29-1 and TRBJ2-7; the D gene is possibly TRBD1 (5 bases). Germline V gene data show CDR1 as SQVTM and CDR2 as ANQGSEA. The CDR3 contains 12 residues. The V end was cut by 0 bases, the J end by 7 bases, with 10 bases between. CDR3 sequence (DNA): TGCAGCGTTGAAGAAGCAGGGTTAGAGCAGTACTTC. It specifies CSVEEAGLEQYF.

The V call is TRBV6-5, the J call TRBJ2-2; the D is unclear. Germline assignment: CDR1 MNHEY and CDR2 SVGAGI. The CDR3 has 11 residues. Trimming cost V 7 bases and J 6 bases, with 6 bases left between them. In nucleotides, the CDR3 is TGTGCCAGCATTGGGCCCGGGGAGCTGTTTTTT. Its translation: CASIGPGELFF.

This sequence joins TRBV6-5 and TRBJ2-7; D is perhaps TRBD2 (5 bases). V was shortened by 0 bases and J by 4 bases, with 10 bases between the two germline ends. The CDR3 is 14 amino acids. The germline CDR1 and CDR2 sequences are MNHEY and SVGAGI. CDR3 amino acids: CASSYSFGGYEQYF. In nucleotides, the CDR3 is TGTGCCAGCAGTTACTCCTTTGGAGGTTACGAGCAGTACTTC.

CDR3 residues: CASSQGTDTQYF. The CDR3 nucleotides read TGTGCCAGCAGCCAGGGGACAGATACGCAGTATTTT. The V and J genes are TRBV27 and TRBJ2-3; tentative D call: TRBD1 (6 bases). From germline, CDR1 is MNHEY and CDR2 SMNVEV (reference sequence). This CDR3 region has 12 residues. V was cut by 6 bases and J by 3 bases, with 7 bases left in between.

The chain couples TRBV5-1 to TRBJ2-7; D is possibly TRBD2 (5 bases). Germline CDR1 reads SGHRS; CDR2 reads YFSETQ. V shed 4 bases and J shed 1 base, with 12 bases lying between them. The CDR3 contains 14 residues. The CDR3 here is CASSPEVVSYEQYF. DNA of the CDR3: TGCGCCAGCAGCCCGGAGGTAGTTTCCTACGAGCAGTACTTC.

CDR3 sequence: CASSRRRLLAGKSSYNEQFF. DNA of the CDR3: TGTGCCAGCTCCCGTCGCCGTCTACTAGCGGGAAAAAGCTCCTACAATGAGCAGTTCTTC. The genes are TRBV18 and TRBJ2-1; 10 bases are shared with TRBD2. V shed 6 bases, J shed 0 bases, and the junction held 17 bases outside the gene matches. The germline V gene encodes CDR1 KGHSH and CDR2 LQKENI. This CDR3 spans 20 amino acids.

The CDR3 DNA follows: TGTGCCAGTTCGACAGAGCTGAACACCGGGGAGCTGTTTTTT. Protein: CASSTELNTGELFF. This chain links TRBV6-4 with TRBJ2-2, with D possibly matching TRBD1 (5 bases). Germline-derived CDR1 and CDR2 are MRHNA and SNTAGT. Trimming left V 9 bases short and J 1 base short, with 12 bases between. The CDR3 extends over 14 amino acids.

CDR3 region: CASSQAGLAGVGGETQYF. CDR3 bases: TGCGCCAGCAGCCAGGCGGGACTAGCGGGAGTAGGGGGCGAGACCCAGTACTTC. This chain joins TRBV5-1 and TRBJ2-5; 14 bases fit TRBD2. The CDR3 loop spans 18 amino acids. V shed 4 bases, J shed 5 bases, and the junction held 13 bases outside the gene matches. Looked up from germline, CDR1 is SGHRS and CDR2 is YFSETQ. Full variable domain (outside the CDR3, taken from reference TRBV5-1 and TRBJ2-5): KAGVTQTPRYLIKTRGQQVTLSCSPISGHRSVSWYQQTPGQGLQFLFEYFSETQRNKGNFPGRFSGRQFSNSRSEMNVSTLELGDSALYLCASSQAGLAGVGGETQYFGPGTRLLVL.

The rearrangement joins TRBV7-2 to TRBJ2-2, with TRBD2 matching 9 bases. Germline V gene data show CDR1 as SGHTA and CDR2 as FQGNSA. The CDR3 totals 15 residues. The J segment lost 6 bases and the V segment lost 4 bases, leaving 6 bases of the junction unmatched. CDR3 coding DNA: TGTGCCAGCAGCTCGATAGCGGGAGTGGCCGGGGAGCTGTTTTTT. The encoded protein is CASSSIAGVAGELFF.